This T cell receptor (beta chain) is drawn from a study of T and B cells in COVID-19 patients. Study overall: The recovered patients had mostly mild to moderate COVID-19 with outpatient management. Active-infection patients were older, median 67 years, than recovered patients, median around 30 years. General study points: Patients with COVID-19 reportedly showed strongly skewed T cell receptor beta variable and joining gene usage.

For this clonotype: Its specificity is not known.

The length of the CDR3 is 14 residues. Trimming at V came to 7 bases and at J to 6 bases, leaving 6 bases not matched to a gene. Looked up from germline, CDR1 is MRHNA and CDR2 is SNTAGT. Multiplex PCR with BIOMED2 TRB-A/B primer pools amplified TRB rearrangements. TCRdb redid the calling of the multiplex PCR reads with MiXCR, one entry per CDR3 protein. Among around 4,400 distinct CDR3 sequences, 25% to 35% were seen once, and the ten largest hold 36%. Blood genomic DNA input for TRB amplification was 250-500 ng. This sequence originates from a human donor with active COVID-19. The source material was blood. The V call is TRBV6-4, the J call TRBJ2-2, with 9 nucleotides matching TRBD1. The DNA of the CDR3 is TGTGCCAGCAAGGGACAGGGAGTATCCGGGGAGCTGTTTTTT. It specifies CASKGQGVSGELFF.